This record looks at one T cell receptor (beta chain) sequence and its context. The antigen is not known. This entry comes from a study of cytomegalovirus exposure and HLA in healthy donors. Study at large: A subsequent analysis reported that the 100 to 150 validation repertoires were produced on the same platform that had also been used for the roughly 700 first-cohort repertoires. Study outcomes and limitations: In the roughly 120 validation repertoires, about 94% of cluster scores exceeded 0, per a later analysis. The listing of some 170 TCR beta chains classed them as cytomegalovirus-associated.

Profiled with immunoSEQ multiplex PCR; TCRdb holds only in-frame clones, not every one. Of 110,000 to 150,000 clones detected, approximately 87% appear once; the ten largest clones hold roughly 3%. V shed 4 bases and J shed 3 bases, with 13 bases lying between them. CDR3 length: 15 residues. Per germline, CDR1 SGHVT and CDR2 SQSDAQ. The chain couples TRBV7-4 to TRBJ2-1; possibly TRBD1 for D (6 bases). The sequencing sample was made of PBMCs. The clonotype originates from a man aged 18 to 29 in good health and CMV-seronegative. The CDR3 reads CASSSRTAVYNEQFF. The CDR3, as DNA: TGTGCCAGCAGCTCGAGGACAGCCGTCTACAATGAGCAGTTCTTC. The variable domain in full, with the rest retrieved from reference TRBV7-4 and TRBJ2-1, is GAGVSQSPRYKVAKRGRDVALRCDSISGHVTLYWYRQTLGQGSEVLTYSQSDAQRDKSGRPSGRFSAERPERSVSTLKIQRTEQGDSAVYLCASSSRTAVYNEQFFGPGTRLTVL.